The clone carrying this TCR beta chain was recorded at least ten times. These data belong to a study of T cells in Graves' hyperthyroidism and ophthalmopathy. The CDR3 length is 15 residues. V gave up 1 base and J gave up 1 base, with 8 bases separating them. Germline assignment: CDR1 SGHVS and CDR2 FQNEAQ. Amplification yielded TCR beta CDR3 regions, with RNA transcripts as the source. The HTBI primer set served for first-round RT-PCR of the TCR CDR3. TCRdb recomputed calls from the multiplex PCR reads with MiXCR, one row per CDR3 protein. This sample has a few hundred thousand distinct CDR3 sequences, with approximately 14% found just once.

The source of this sequence is a woman aged 25-40 years with Graves' ophthalmopathy. What was sequenced was blood. The J gene is TRBJ1-5, the V gene TRBV7-8, with a tentative D call TRBD1 (5 bases). Here the CDR3 DNA reads TGTGCCAGCAGCTTAGGAGGGGACAGCAATCAGCCCCAGCATTTT. Protein sequence: CASSLGGDSNQPQHF.